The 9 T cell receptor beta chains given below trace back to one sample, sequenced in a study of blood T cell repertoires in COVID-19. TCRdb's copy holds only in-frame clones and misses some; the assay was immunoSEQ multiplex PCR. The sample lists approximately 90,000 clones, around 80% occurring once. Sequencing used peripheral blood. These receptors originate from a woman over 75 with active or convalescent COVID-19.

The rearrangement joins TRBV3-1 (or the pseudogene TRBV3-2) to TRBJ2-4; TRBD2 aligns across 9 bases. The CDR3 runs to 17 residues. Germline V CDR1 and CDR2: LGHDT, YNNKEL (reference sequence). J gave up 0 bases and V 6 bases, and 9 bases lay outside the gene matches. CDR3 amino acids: CASSQTAGGLAKNIQYF. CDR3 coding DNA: TGTGCCAGCAGTCAAACAGCGGGGGGCTTAGCCAAAAACATTCAGTACTTC.

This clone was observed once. The CDR3 reads CASSVNRNTEAFF. The CDR3 nucleotides read TGTGCCAGCAGCGTCAACAGGAACACTGAAGCTTTCTTT. This chain uses TRBV7-3 with TRBJ1-1; D ambiguous. The germline V and J ends were trimmed by 5 bases and 1 base, with 8 bases remaining between them. The CDR3 consists of 13 residues. In germline, CDR1 is SGHTA, CDR2 FQGTGA.

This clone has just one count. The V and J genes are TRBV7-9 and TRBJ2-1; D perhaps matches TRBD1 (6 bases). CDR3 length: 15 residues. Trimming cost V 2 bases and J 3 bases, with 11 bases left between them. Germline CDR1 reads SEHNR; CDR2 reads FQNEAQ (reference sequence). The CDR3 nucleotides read TGTGCCAGCAGCTTAACACAGGGTTTCTACAATGAGCAGTTCTTC. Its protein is CASSLTQGFYNEQFF.

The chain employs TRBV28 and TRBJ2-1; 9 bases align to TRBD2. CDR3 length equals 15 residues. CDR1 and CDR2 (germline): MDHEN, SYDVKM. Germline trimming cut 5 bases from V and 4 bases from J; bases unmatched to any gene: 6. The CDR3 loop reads CASSPSGRRYNEQFF. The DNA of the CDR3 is TGTGCCAGCAGTCCCAGCGGGAGGCGATACAATGAGCAGTTCTTC.

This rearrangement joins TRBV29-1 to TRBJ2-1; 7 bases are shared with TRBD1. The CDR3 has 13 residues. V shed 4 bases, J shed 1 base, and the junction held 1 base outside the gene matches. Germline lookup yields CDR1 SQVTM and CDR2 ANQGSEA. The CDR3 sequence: CSVVTGSYNEQFF. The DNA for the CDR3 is TGCAGCGTTGTGACAGGGTCCTACAATGAGCAGTTCTTC.

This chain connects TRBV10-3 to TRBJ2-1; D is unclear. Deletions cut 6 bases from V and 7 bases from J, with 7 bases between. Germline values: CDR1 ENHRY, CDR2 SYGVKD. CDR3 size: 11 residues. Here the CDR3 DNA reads TGTGCCATCAGCTCCTTTAATGAGCAGTTCTTC. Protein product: CAISSFNEQFF.

CDR3 sequence (DNA): TGTGCCAGCTCACCACACACAGACTACAATGAGCAGTTCTTC. Its protein is CASSPHTDYNEQFF. The V gene is TRBV18, the J gene TRBJ2-1; the D is unclear. The CDR3 contains 14 residues. Germline values: CDR1 KGHSH, CDR2 LQKENI. The V and J ends lost 1 base and 3 bases respectively, with 7 bases between them.

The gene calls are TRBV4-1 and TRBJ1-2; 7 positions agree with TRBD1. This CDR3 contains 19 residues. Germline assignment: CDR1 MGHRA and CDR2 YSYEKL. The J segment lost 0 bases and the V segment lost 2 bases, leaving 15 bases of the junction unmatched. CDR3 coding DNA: TGCGCCAGCAGCCAACCGATTGCGGGCCGGGACAGAGCTAACTATGGCTACACCTTC. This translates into CASSQPIAGRDRANYGYTF.

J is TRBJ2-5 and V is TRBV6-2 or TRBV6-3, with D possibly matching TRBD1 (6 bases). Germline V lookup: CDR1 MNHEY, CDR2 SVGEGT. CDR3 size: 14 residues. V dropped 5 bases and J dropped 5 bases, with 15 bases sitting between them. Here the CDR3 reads CASSPGPQGETQYF. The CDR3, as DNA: TGTGCCAGCAGTCCGGGACCTCAGGGGGAGACCCAGTACTTC.